The 18 T cell receptor beta chains given below trace back to one sample, sequenced in a study of Ad26.COV2.S vaccination and SARS-CoV-2 variants. Described treatment: around 19 received Ad26.COV2.S at low or high dose, single or two shots; about 5 received placebo; per-sample allocation not given. Sampling occurred on day 63 after the first vaccine or placebo injection. This table comes from immunoSEQ multiplex PCR, and its TCRdb copy is limited to in-frame clones, with some not included. The top ten clones hold 9.5% to 12% of a sample with about 350,000 clones, approximately 86% of them seen once. The sample was peripheral blood, taken in a trial of Ad26.COV2.S vaccine versus placebo. These receptors came from a person aged 18 to 65 who received the Ad26.COV2.S COVID-19 vaccine or a placebo.

In its sample, this clone was seen many times. CDR3 nucleotide sequence: TGTGCCAGCAGCTTAGGGCCGACGGGGCAGTACTTC. It yields the protein CASSLGPTGQYF. The chain recombines TRBV13 with TRBJ2-7; D is unresolved. CDR1 and CDR2 from the germline V gene are PRHDT and FYEKMQ (reference sequence). V shed 0 bases and J shed 9 bases, with 9 bases lying between them. The CDR3 sequence is 12 residues long.

J is TRBJ1-2 and V is TRBV7-8, with unresolved D. The CDR3 runs 12 residues. Germline V gene sequence: CDR1 SGHVS, CDR2 FQNEAQ. Trimming stripped 5 bases from V and 2 bases from J, with 6 bases between. The CDR3 nucleotides read TGTGCCAGCAGCCCCAGAAACTATGGCTACACCTTC. Translating gives CASSPRNYGYTF.

J is TRBJ2-4 and V is TRBV21-1; the D segment call TRBD1 is taken from the table without a DNA check. TRBV21-1 is marked as a pseudogene. CDR3 size: 14 residues. The CDR3 loop is CARSPGQGINIQYF. For the CDR3, the DNA is TGTGCCAGATCGCCGGGACAGGGTATAAACATTCAGTACTTC.

This chain uses TRBV7-2 with TRBJ2-3; 11 bases map to TRBD2. From germline, CDR1 is SGHTA and CDR2 FQGNSA. The CDR3 has 12 amino acids. After removal of 9 bases from V and 5 bases from J, the junction contained 1 base not matched to a gene. The CDR3, as DNA: TGTGCCAGTAGCGGGAGGGGAGATACGCAGTATTTT. Amino acid sequence: CASSGRGDTQYF.

The chain recombines TRBV10-3 with TRBJ2-3; 10 nucleotides line up with TRBD1. From germline, CDR1 is ENHRY and CDR2 SYGVKD. The junction had 5 bases not matched to a gene; V was cut back by 6 bases and J by 2 bases. This CDR3 contains 15 residues. The CDR3 is CAISRDRGITDTQYF. CDR3 nucleotides: TGTGCCATCAGCCGGGACAGGGGCATCACAGATACGCAGTATTTT.

The chain employs TRBV6-5 and TRBJ1-1, with D perhaps matching TRBD1 (5 bases). V lost 2 bases and J 3 bases, leaving 13 bases between the germline ends. Germline V gene sequence: CDR1 MNHEY, CDR2 SVGAGI. This CDR3 has 15 residues. CDR3 in amino acids: CASSYRWGGDTEAFF. In nucleotides, the CDR3 is TGTGCCAGCAGTTACCGATGGGGGGGGGACACTGAAGCTTTCTTT.

The chain has TRBV7-9 and TRBJ2-7, with D perhaps TRBD2 (7 bases). V was trimmed by 1 base and J by 6 bases, leaving 22 bases between them. The germline CDR1 and CDR2 sequences are SEHNR and FQNEAQ (reference sequence). The CDR3 sequence is 17 residues long. CDR3 coding DNA: TGTGCCAGCAGCTTAGGGCCCGGGGGGCCAGAAGGGGGCGAGCAGTACTTC. Translated, it gives CASSLGPGGPEGGEQYF.

The gene calls are TRBV5-1 and TRBJ2-2, with D possibly matching TRBD1 (6 bases). The length of the CDR3 is 15 residues. Trimming shortened V by 4 bases and J by 0 bases, and 10 bases separated the two germline ends. Germline V gene data show CDR1 as SGHRS and CDR2 as YFSETQ. For the CDR3, the DNA is TGCGCCAGCAGCCGGACAGTCTCGAACACCGGGGAGCTGTTTTTT. Its translation: CASSRTVSNTGELFF.

The rearrangement links TRBV6-5 to TRBJ1-6; D call uncertain. Trimming left V 5 bases short and J 7 bases short, with 12 bases between. The CDR3 loop spans 14 amino acids. CDR1 is MNHEY, CDR2 SVGAGI, per germline. The CDR3 reads CASSPTFSNSPLHF. CDR3 coding DNA: TGTGCCAGCAGTCCCACCTTTTCCAATTCACCCCTCCACTTT.

The chain joins TRBV7-2 to TRBJ2-5, with D unresolved. This CDR3 contains 15 residues. Per germline, CDR1 SGHTA and CDR2 FQGNSA. V was pared by 1 base and J by 2 bases, with 11 bases between. The CDR3 sequence: CASSLVSVEQETQYF. The CDR3 DNA reads TGTGCCAGCAGCTTAGTGTCAGTCGAACAAGAGACCCAGTACTTC.

V and J are TRBV5-5 and TRBJ2-7; the D gene is possibly TRBD1 (6 bases). V was shortened by 2 bases and J by 2 bases, with 17 bases between the two germline ends. Germline V CDR1 and CDR2: SGHKS, YYEKEE (reference sequence). This CDR3 spans 16 amino acids. CDR3 in amino acids: CASSFAGDQITYEQYF. CDR3 bases: TGTGCCAGCAGCTTTGCAGGGGACCAAATTACCTACGAGCAGTACTTC.

V gene TRBV28 combines with J gene TRBJ2-7, with TRBD1 matching 7 bases. Germline CDR1 reads MDHEN; CDR2 reads SYDVKM. This CDR3 spans 17 amino acids. V was clipped by 6 bases and J by 5 bases; unmatched bases: 19. The CDR3, as DNA: TGTGCCAGCAGCCCCCGACAGGGTATTGTCTCGGCCAACGAGCAGTACTTC. This sequence encodes CASSPRQGIVSANEQYF. The variable domain in full, completed from reference TRBV28 and TRBJ2-7, reads DVKVTQSSRYLVKRTGEKVFLECVQDMDHENMFWYRQDPGLGLRLIYFSYDVKMKEKGDIPEGYSVSREKKERFSLILESASTNQTSMYLCASSPRQGIVSANEQYFGPGTRLTVT.

The chain recombines TRBV27 with TRBJ1-6, with D possibly being TRBD1 (5 bases). Deletions cut 3 bases from V and 10 bases from J, with 10 bases between. The CDR3 covers 13 residues. CDR1 and CDR2 (germline): MNHEY, SMNVEV (reference sequence). The CDR3 protein is CASSFSRGSPLHF. In nucleotides, the CDR3 is TGTGCCAGCAGTTTCTCACGGGGCTCACCCCTCCACTTT.

V is TRBV27 and J is TRBJ2-6, with D hard to call. This CDR3 is 13 amino acids long. Germline CDR1 MNHEY, CDR2 SMNVEV (reference sequence). Trimming cost V 8 bases and J 0 bases, with 5 bases left between them. The CDR3 region has the DNA TGTGCCAGCTATACCTCTGGGGCCAACGTCCTGACTTTC. It translates to CASYTSGANVLTF.

The chain carries TRBV28 and TRBJ1-2; TRBD1 matches 7 bases. The germline gives CDR1 MDHEN, CDR2 SYDVKM. This CDR3 has 17 amino acids. After removal of 6 bases from V and 4 bases from J, the junction contained 17 bases not matched to a gene. The DNA of the CDR3 is TGTGCCAGCAGGACACAGGGGTGGCTCAATCCGAGCTATGGCTACACCTTC. It codes for CASRTQGWLNPSYGYTF.

About this clone: This CDR3 is also generated by other DNA sequences in the sample. The chain has TRBV7-9 and TRBJ2-3, with TRBD2 as a possible D gene (5 bases). V was cut by 1 base and J by 3 bases, with 5 bases left in between. The CDR3 is 13 amino acids. The germline CDR1 and CDR2 sequences are SEHNR and FQNEAQ (reference sequence). The CDR3 nucleotides read TGTGCCAGCAGCTTAGGAGGGACAGATACGCAGTATTTT. It codes for CASSLGGTDTQYF. Complete variable domain (other parts from reference TRBV7-9 and TRBJ2-3): DTGVSQNPRHKITKRGQNVTFRCDPISEHNRLYWYRQTLGQGPEFLTYFQNEAQLEKSRLLSDRFSAERPKGSFSTLEIQRTEQGDSAMYLCASSLGGTDTQYFGPGTRLTVL.

This clone was observed once. V usage is TRBV29-1 and J usage is TRBJ2-7; D remains ambiguous. This CDR3 region has 13 residues. V lost 4 bases and J 1 base, leaving 11 bases between the germline ends. Germline CDR1 and CDR2: SQVTM and ANQGSEA. In DNA, the CDR3 is TGCAGCGTTGTTACCCCCTCGTCCTACGAGCAGTACTTC. Translation: CSVVTPSSYEQYF.

The CDR3 DNA reads TGTGCCAGCAGCACCCTCGTTAGCGGGGGCGCCGAGCAGTACTTC. Its translation is CASSTLVSGGAEQYF. V is TRBV7-2 and J is TRBJ2-7; 9 bases fit TRBD2. From germline, CDR1 is SGHTA and CDR2 FQGNSA. V was pared by 5 bases and J by 6 bases, with 11 bases of the junction left unmatched. This CDR3 spans 15 amino acids.